One and the same sample provided the 8 T cell receptor beta chains below, sequenced in a study of molecular identifiers for immune sequencing clone quantification. TCRdb redid the calling of the PCR reads with MiXCR, one entry per CDR3 protein. The data hold hundreds of thousands of distinct CDR3 sequences, with over 20% observed a single time. Sequences were obtained from naive CD8+ T cells from blood, with Jurkat cell RNA spiked in. Subset specified: FACS-sorted CD8+CD4-CCR7+CD45RA+ naive T cells. The receptor set was obtained from a human donor in good health. Some libraries in this study had Jurkat cell RNA spiked in.

To note about this clonotype: A read error may explain this, as a much larger clone is one base away. The J gene is TRBJ2-3, the V gene TRBV12-3 or TRBV12-4; the match to TRBD2 covers 9 bases. V gave up 5 bases and J gave up 5 bases; unmatched junction bases: 8. The CDR3 has 15 residues. CDR3 sequence: CASSNGGGAQDTQYF. The CDR3 DNA is TGTGCCAGCAGTAATGGCGGGGGGGCCCAAGATACGCAGTATTTT.

This clonotype was picked up many times. This chain links TRBV5-4 with TRBJ2-3; D is undetermined. V lost 6 bases and J 1 base, leaving 9 bases between the germline ends. Germline values: CDR1 SGHNT, CDR2 YYREEE (reference sequence). CDR3 length: 13 amino acids. The chain's CDR3 is CASKDIGTDTQYF. In DNA, the CDR3 is TGTGCCAGCAAAGACATAGGCACAGATACGCAGTATTTT.

Note on this clonotype: This sequence may be a read error, since a much larger clone differs from it by one base. The chain joins TRBV7-9 to TRBJ2-7, with 10 bases fitting TRBD2. The length of the CDR3 is 17 residues. Germline CDR1 is SEHNR and CDR2 is FQNEAQ (reference sequence). The V and J ends lost 4 bases and 0 bases, in that order; junction bases with no gene match: 9. The CDR3 bases are TGTGCCAGCAGCTACTACCCCGGGACTAGCGCCTCCTACGAGCAGTACTTC. This sequence encodes CASSYYPGTSASYEQYF.

The rearrangement links TRBV12-3 or TRBV12-4 to TRBJ2-7; the D gene could be TRBD1 or TRBD2 (5 bases each). The CDR3 extends over 16 amino acids. Trimming took 5 bases from V and 3 from J, leaving 20 bases between them. The CDR3 region has the DNA TGTGCCAGCAGTCCCAAAGGCAGGGAGAATATCTACGAGCAGTACTTC. Translating it yields CASSPKGRENIYEQYF.

At least ten counts were recorded for this clonotype. Relative to the germline gene, one junction end is altered; a read error may explain this. The V and J genes are TRBV5-4 and TRBJ1-6; D is unclear. CDR1 and CDR2 from the germline V gene are SGHNT and YYREEE (reference sequence). The CDR3 contains 12 residues. The CDR3 protein is CASRLGNSPLHF. CDR3 coding DNA: TGTGCCAGCAGGTTGGGTAATTCACCCCTCCACTTT. Full variable domain (missing parts from reference TRBV5-4 and TRBJ1-6): ETGVTQSPTHLIKTRGQQVTLRCSSQSGHNTVSWYQQALGQGPQFIFQYYREEENGRGNFPPRFSGLQFPNYSSELNVNALELDDSALYLCASRLGNSPLHFGNGTRLTVT.

Points on this clonotype: This sequence may be a read error, since a much larger clone differs from it by one base. This chain links TRBV7-2 with TRBJ2-3, with TRBD1 matching over 8 bases. The CDR3 spans 15 residues. The V gene's germline CDR1 is SGHTA and CDR2 FQGNSA. This chain's CDR3 is CASSSWDRLTVTQYF. Here the CDR3 DNA reads TGTGCCAGCAGCTCGTGGGACAGGCTCACAGTTACGCAGTATTTT.

This clonotype has more than one count but fewer than ten. This chain joins TRBV12-3 or TRBV12-4 and TRBJ1-1; TRBD1 is a possible D gene (6 bases). This CDR3 spans 15 amino acids. Trimming cost V 6 bases and J 3 bases, with 17 bases left between them. The CDR3 spells CASSYGLSGDTEAFF. In nucleotides, the CDR3 is TGTGCCAGCAGCTACGGACTATCAGGGGACACTGAAGCTTTCTTT.

This clonotype was seen a handful of times. CDR3 nucleotide sequence: TGTGCCAGCAGTATGGACAGGGGGTCCTACAATGAGCAGTTCTTC. This codes for CASSMDRGSYNEQFF. The rearrangement uses TRBV27 and TRBJ2-1; 10 bases align to TRBD1. CDR1 is MNHEY and CDR2 is SMNVEV in the germline V gene (reference sequence). V trimming: 5 bases; J trimming: 1 base; junction bases outside the gene matches: 2. The CDR3 spans 15 residues.